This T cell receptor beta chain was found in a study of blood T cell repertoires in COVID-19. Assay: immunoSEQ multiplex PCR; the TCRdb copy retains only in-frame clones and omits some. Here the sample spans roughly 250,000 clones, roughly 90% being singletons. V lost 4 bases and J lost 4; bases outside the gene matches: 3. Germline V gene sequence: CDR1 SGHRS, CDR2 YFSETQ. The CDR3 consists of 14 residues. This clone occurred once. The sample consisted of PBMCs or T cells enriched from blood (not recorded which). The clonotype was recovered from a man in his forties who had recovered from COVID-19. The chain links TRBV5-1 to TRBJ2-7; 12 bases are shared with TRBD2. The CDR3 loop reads CASSKTSGGYEQYF. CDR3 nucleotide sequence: TGCGCCAGCAGCAAGACTAGCGGGGGTTACGAGCAGTACTTC.